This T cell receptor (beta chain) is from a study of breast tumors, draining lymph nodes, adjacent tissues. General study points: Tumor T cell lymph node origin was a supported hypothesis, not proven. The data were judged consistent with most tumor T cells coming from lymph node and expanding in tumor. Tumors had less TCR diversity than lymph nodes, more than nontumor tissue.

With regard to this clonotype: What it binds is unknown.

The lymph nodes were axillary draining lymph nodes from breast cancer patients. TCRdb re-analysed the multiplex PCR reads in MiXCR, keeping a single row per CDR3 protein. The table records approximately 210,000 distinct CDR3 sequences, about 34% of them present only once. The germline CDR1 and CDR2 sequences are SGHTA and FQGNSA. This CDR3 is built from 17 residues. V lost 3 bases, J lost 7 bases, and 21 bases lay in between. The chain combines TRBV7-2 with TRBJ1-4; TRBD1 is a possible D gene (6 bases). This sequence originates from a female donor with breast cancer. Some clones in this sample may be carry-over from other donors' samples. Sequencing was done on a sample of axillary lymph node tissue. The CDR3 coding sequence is TGTGCCAGCAGCTTTGTTTCGGGCAGGGGTAGAGGTGAAAAACTGTTTTTT. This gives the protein CASSFVSGRGRGEKLFF.